This T cell receptor (beta chain) stems from a study of long-term antiretroviral therapy in people with HIV (dated by TCRdb to 2021 to 2024). General notes on the study: Collection of the earliest samples took place about a decade ahead of the 2015 WHO recommendation for immediate ART, at a time when ART was typically delayed until CD4 counts fell. A retrospective serial study tested whether ART initiation and durable HIV suppression were associated with changes in peripheral blood TRB repertoire composition and diversity. From 30 adults with confirmed HIV infection, the cohort provided 192 cryopreserved PBMC samples, gathered serially across a mean of around six years (range 1-12). Among the 30 or so participants with HIV, over nine were female. Test extractions of a monoclonal T-cell line alongside under 35 polyclonal samples showed no cross-contamination during QIAcube processing.

V and J are truncated by 6 bases and 5 bases respectively, leaving an intervening sequence of 8 bases. The CDR3 numbers 10 residues from cysteine through phenylalanine. Only the CDR3 region is kept as DNA, spanning 30 bases read in frame from base 1. The germline V gene encodes CDR1 DFQATT and CDR2 SNEGSKA (reference sequence). Participants were included only if at least one PBMC sample before ART initiation and at least two post-ART samples were available. Every participant with HIV received treatment in the United States of America. Before DNA extraction, cryopreserved samples of about 0.9-11 million PBMC were thawed and then washed. At the time of the earliest PBMC sample, participants with HIV were aged between roughly 23 and 60 years. PBMC samples from each participant spanned 1-4 timepoints before ART initiation and 2-8 timepoints after ART initiation, with a median of 7 samples. Serial HIV viral load, CD4+ T-cell count, ART history and demographic data were obtained for every participant. Genomic DNA was extracted from unsorted PBMC with a Qiagen kit on a QIAcube, processed in batches of 12 samples.

This clone has only a few counts. The antigen it binds to is not known. There are no base qualities to consult, and no much larger clone falls within one base. Other DNA sequences in the sample encode the same CDR3. The study at large found these results: Owing to limited PBMC availability, only the TCR beta chain was sequenced, without alpha chain pairing. Because cell numbers in pre-ART samples were limited, unsorted PBMC were profiled instead of sorted CD4+ and CD8+ T cells. Expanded TRB clones identified before ART initiation dominated the repertoire across all time points, though the dominance fluctuated and decreased in many PLHIV after ART. Inferences about post-ART repertoire changes are limited because no data were available on ART adherence, viral resistance or therapy changes. The samples were dated from about 2003 to 2018, and the ART regimens that were used may be less effective than current ART regimens. Narrower CDR3 length ranges were observed in HIV repertoires than in controls, and an antigen-experienced repertoire with only a slight naive shift after ART was suggested by the network structure. ART initiation was associated with a significant increase in TRB diversity, but diversity stayed significantly below transplant donor controls even after long-term ART.

The immunoSEQ hsTCRB v3.0 assay was used at survey level resolution to sequence the TRB variable region. A depth of roughly 35,000-50,000 T-cell genomes per sample was targeted for TRB sequencing. TRB libraries were pooled and sequenced on an Illumina MiSeq using a v3 150-cycle kit. The authors' analysis ran thus. Repertoire analysis was performed in R inside a reproducible Nextflow workflow that covered QC, data transformation and analysis. Custom analyses were implemented in LymphoSeq2, an R package for AIRR-Seq data exploration. A few samples that yielded fewer than 5000 total TRB sequences were excluded, so that 150 to 200 HIV repertoires were analyzed. Among the 180 or so HIV repertoires that were kept, 59 were collected before ART initiation and roughly 130 were collected after ART initiation. Each repertoire was downsampled to 5000 TRB nucleotide sequences, and summary statistics were averaged across 100 downsampling iterations. TRB sequences were retained for analysis only if CDR3 regions of at least seven amino acids were present. A Shannon entropy-derived clonality score and the Gini coefficient were used to measure diversity. In repertoire networks, the top 5000 CDR3 amino acid sequences were linked whenever an edit distance of one separated two sequences. For TRB CDR3 amino acid sequences, GLIPH2 was used to predict antigen specificity groups and MHC restriction. CDR3 amino acid sequences were matched against VDJdb and McPAS-TCR to flag known CMV, EBV, HIV or tissue antigen associations. Pre-ART, post-ART and control groups were compared with Wilcoxon signed-rank tests and Holm-Bonferroni correction. TCRdb limited this immuneACCESS table to in-frame rearrangements with V and J called. A share of clones is missing; checked studies link under half to unresolved V genes, and the rest is unexplained. Clone size and V and J calls were adopted from that table, with D and trimming inferred from the DNA. The sample table contains approximately 17,000 clones; only one count was recorded for over 70% of them. Roughly 15% of the sample rests with the top ten.

The starting material was unsorted PBMCs, obtained less than 2.2 years before starting antiretroviral therapy. The rearranged chain carries TRBV20-1 and TRBJ2-7; the D gene is not confidently resolved. This TCR derives from a man aged 25 to 40 with HIV. For the CDR3, the sequence is CSASDHEQYF. The DNA reads as follows: TGCAGTGCCTCCGATCACGAGCAGTACTTC.